A selection of T cell receptor beta chains follows, all from one sample in a study of blood T cell repertoires in COVID-19. Clones were sequenced by immunoSEQ multiplex PCR, and TCRdb holds only the in-frame ones, with some missing. The sample lists 100,000 to 120,000 clones; 60% to 80% were seen once. Sequenced: peripheral blood. The receptors shown here come from a woman aged 80 or over with active or convalescent COVID-19. Each CDR3 is given with its conserved first and last residue. The D gene is left open where the match is weak. Part of the rows lack a size; the others show once, few, many or a class for expanded clones.

J gene | V gene | clone size | D gene | CDR3 DNA | CDR3 protein
TRBJ2-1 | TRBV7-2 | . | TRBD2 | TGTGCCAGCAGCTTCGGGACTACGAATGAGCAGTTCTTC | CASSFGTTNEQFF
TRBJ2-3 | TRBV10-1 | . | . | TGCGCCAGCAGTGAGTCCCCGCGGGCCCGCACAGATACGCAGTATTTT | CASSESPRARTDTQYF
TRBJ1-2 | TRBV7-2 | . | . | TGTGCCAGCAGCTCTGTTACAGGGATCGGCTATGGCTACACCTTC | CASSSVTGIGYGYTF
TRBJ2-1 | TRBV5-4 | . | TRBD2 | TGTGCCAGCAGCCCAGGACTAGCGGGAGTATCCTACAATGAGCAGTTCTTC | CASSPGLAGVSYNEQFF
TRBJ2-1 | TRBV7-3 | . | . | TGTGCCAGCAGCTTAATGGCTAGCGCGTACAATGAGCAGTTCTTC | CASSLMASAYNEQFF
TRBJ2-3 | TRBV24-1 | . | TRBD2 | TGTGCCACCAGTGACATACTAGCGGGAGAAAGGAATACGCAGTATTTT | CATSDILAGERNTQYF
TRBJ2-4 | TRBV6-2/TRBV6-3 | . | . | TGTGCCAGCAGCAACACCTTCGGGAACATTCAGTACTTC | CASSNTFGNIQYF
TRBJ2-2 | TRBV6-5 | medium-sized | TRBD2 | TGTGCCAGCAGGGGACTAGCGGCAAGCACCGGGGAGCTGTTTTTT | CASRGLAASTGELFF
TRBJ2-5 | TRBV9 | few | . | TGTGCCAGCAGCGTAGAAGGCAGGCAAGAGACCCAGTACTTC | CASSVEGRQETQYF
TRBJ2-1 | TRBV2 | few | . | TGTGCCAGCAGCAGATCCTACAATGAGCAGTTCTTC | CASSRSYNEQFF
TRBJ2-3 | TRBV20-1 | . | . | TGCAGTGCTTCAAGCACAGATACGCAGTATTTT | CSASSTDTQYF
TRBJ2-7 | TRBV19 | . | . | TGTGCCAGTAGTATACACTTTTCCTACGAGCAGTACTTC | CASSIHFSYEQYF
TRBJ2-3 | TRBV29-1 | . | TRBD1 | TGCAGCGTTGAAGGTAGGGGGCACACAGATACGCAGTATTTT | CSVEGRGHTDTQYF
TRBJ2-5 | TRBV7-7 | . | TRBD2 | TGTGCTAGCGGAACTCCTAGCGGGAGGGTACAAGAGACCCAGTACTTC | CASGTPSGRVQETQYF
TRBJ2-2 | TRBV10-3 | . | TRBD1 | TGTGCCATCGGAGACAGGGCGTCGAACACCGGGGAGCTGTTTTTT | CAIGDRASNTGELFF